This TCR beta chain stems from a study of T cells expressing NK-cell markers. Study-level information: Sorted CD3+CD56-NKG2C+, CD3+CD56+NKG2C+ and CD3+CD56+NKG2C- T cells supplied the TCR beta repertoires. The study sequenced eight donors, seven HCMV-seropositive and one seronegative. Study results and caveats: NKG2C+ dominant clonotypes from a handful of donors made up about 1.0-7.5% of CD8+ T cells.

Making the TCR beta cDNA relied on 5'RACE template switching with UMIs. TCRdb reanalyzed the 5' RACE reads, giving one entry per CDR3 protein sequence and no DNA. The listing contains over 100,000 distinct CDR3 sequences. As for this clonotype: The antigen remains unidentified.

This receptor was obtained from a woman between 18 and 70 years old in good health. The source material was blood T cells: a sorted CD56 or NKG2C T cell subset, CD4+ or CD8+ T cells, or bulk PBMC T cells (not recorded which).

CDR3 sequence: CASTLRAGVIYNEQFF. This sequence joins TRBV6-1 and TRBJ2-1; TCRdb names TRBD2, which stays unverified in the absence of DNA. Germline lookup yields CDR1 MNHNS and CDR2 SASEGT. The CDR3 totals 16 residues.